These T cell receptor beta chains were read from a single sample in a study of spatial heterogeneity in lung cancer. TCRdb reprocessed the 5' RACE reads with MiXCR, giving one entry per CDR3 protein. The sample carries 24,000 or so distinct CDR3 sequences, approximately 10% recorded once. Sequences were derived from lung tumor tissue, sampled at surgery. Receptor source: a male donor with early-stage non-small cell lung cancer. The CDR3 runs from the conserved cysteine through the conserved F or W. Fields, in order: clone size, D gene, V gene, J gene, CDR3 DNA, CDR3 protein. The D gene is left open where the match is weak. Size is stated for part of the rows, as once, few or many counts, or as a class when the clone is expanded.

many	TRBD2	TRBV28	TRBJ2-1	TGTGCCAGCAGTTATACCGTCCGGGGACTAGCGGGAGGTAGCTCCTACAATGAGCAGTTCTTC	CASSYTVRGLAGGSSYNEQFF
few	-	TRBV2	TRBJ2-1	TGTGCCAGCAGCGCCCGAAGTGAACAGTTCTTC	CASSARSEQFF
many	-	TRBV6-5	TRBJ1-5	TGTGCCAGCTCCGTCCTGAGGGGGACGAATCAGCCCCAGCATTTT	CASSVLRGTNQPQHF
many	-	TRBV9	TRBJ1-3	TGTGCCAGCAGCTTGACGGATTTTAGAGGAAACACCATATATTTT	CASSLTDFRGNTIYF
few	-	TRBV6-5	TRBJ2-7	TGTGCCAGCAGTCAGAAAGCATCCTACGAGCAGTACTTC	CASSQKASYEQYF
many	TRBD1	TRBV7-8	TRBJ2-2	TGTGCCAGCAGCTTACAAGGGGGCGCGACCGGGGAGCTGTTTTTT	CASSLQGGATGELFF
many	-	TRBV5-1	TRBJ2-1	TGCGCCAGCAGCTTGGGGCCTAGTGGAGGCAATGAGCAGTTCTTC	CASSLGPSGGNEQFF
-	-	TRBV3-1	TRBJ2-1	TGTGCCAGCAGCCAAGGTCGGGCAGGGAATGAGCAGTTCTTC	CASSQGRAGNEQFF
many	-	TRBV28	TRBJ2-1	TGTGCCAGCAGTTTCGGGGGTTCCATCAATGAGCAGTTCTTC	CASSFGGSINEQFF
few	-	TRBV27	TRBJ2-5	TGTGCCAGCCGCCCAGGCAGCATAGAGACCCAGTACTTC	CASRPGSIETQYF
-	TRBD2	TRBV3-1	TRBJ2-2	TGTGCCAGCAGCCAAGGGAGCGGGGGCTGGAACACCGGGGAGCTGTTTTTT	CASSQGSGGWNTGELFF
few	-	TRBV7-9	TRBJ2-7	TGTGCCAGCAGCTTAAAGGAGTACGAGCAGTACTTC	CASSLKEYEQYF
few	TRBD2	TRBV28	TRBJ2-5	TGTGCCAGCCCCCCGGGACTAGCGCAACTCCAAGAGACCCAGTACTTC	CASPPGLAQLQETQYF
-	-	TRBV30	TRBJ2-1	TGTGCCTGGAGTGTCACTAGCTCCTACAATGAGCAGTTCTTC	CAWSVTSSYNEQFF
few	-	TRBV10-2	TRBJ1-5	TGCGCCAGCAGACCGGCCGGGACAACGGGCACTCAGCCCCAGCATTTT	CASRPAGTTGTQPQHF
-	-	TRBV28	TRBJ2-3	TGTGCCAGCAGTCCCTGGCCAGGGTCTAGCACAGATACGCAGTATTTT	CASSPWPGSSTDTQYF